This T cell receptor beta chain was identified in a study of control samples from healthy donors and cancer patients. This table comes from immunoSEQ multiplex PCR, and its TCRdb copy is limited to in-frame clones, with some not included. This sample has approximately 170,000 clones, with 91% found just once. In germline, CDR1 is DFQATT, CDR2 SNEGSKA (reference sequence). CDR3 length: 14 amino acids. Trimming at V came to 3 bases and at J to 2 bases, leaving 3 bases not matched to a gene. The specimen sequenced was blood. The rearrangement joins TRBV20-1 to TRBJ2-3; 9 bases line up with TRBD2. The source is a woman aged 25 to 39 in good health. DNA for the CDR3: TGCAGTGCTAGTGCGGGGGGGCCCACAGATACGCAGTATTTT. It codes for CSASAGGPTDTQYF.